The 18 T cell receptor beta chains presented below share a single source sample, sequenced in a study of post-analysis software for immune sequencing data. General study results and limits: Patients showed TRBV5-6, TRBV5-1 and TRBV20-1 among four to six TRBV segments more frequent than in controls.

Unique-molecular-identifier-tagged TCR beta cDNA libraries were used. TCRdb re-derived calls from the PCR reads in MiXCR, one entry per CDR3 protein. The sample includes about 760,000 distinct CDR3 sequences, roughly 27% of them seen just once. No antigen is known for these receptors. Sequenced sample: blood. The receptors stem from a girl aged 10-17 years with multiple sclerosis.

This clonotype appeared a few times. The rearrangement joins TRBV5-6 to TRBJ2-3, with 9 bases identical to TRBD1. CDR1 is SGHDT and CDR2 is YYEEEE in the germline V gene. The CDR3 extends over 14 amino acids. V was clipped by 2 bases and J by 8 bases; unmatched bases: 6. CDR3 protein: CASSFGQGLGTQYF. Written as DNA, the CDR3 is TGTGCCAGCAGCTTCGGACAGGGGTTGGGTACGCAGTATTTT.

This clonotype was recorded a few times. This chain connects TRBV5-1 to TRBJ2-1; D gene ambiguous. CDR1 and CDR2 from the germline V gene are SGHRS and YFSETQ. Trimming removed 0 bases from V and 9 bases from J, with 7 bases in between. The CDR3 sequence is 12 residues long. CDR3 loop: CASSLAHPEQFF. For the CDR3, the DNA is TGCGCCAGCAGCTTGGCCCATCCTGAGCAGTTCTTC.

The chain links TRBV9 to TRBJ2-5; 9 nucleotides match TRBD1. The germline gives CDR1 SGDLS, CDR2 YYNGEE. There are 15 residues in the CDR3. Losses at the gene ends were 4 bases for V and 4 bases for J; bases not matched to a gene: 8. The DNA of the CDR3 is TGTGCCAGCAGCTTGGACAGGGGAGAGGGAGAGACCCAGTACTTC. Protein: CASSLDRGEGETQYF.

This chain joins TRBV4-3 and TRBJ2-3; perhaps TRBD2 as D (5 bases). V lost 0 bases to trimming and J lost 10 bases, with 11 bases between them. The CDR3 consists of 13 residues. Germline V gene lookup returns CDR1 LGHNA and CDR2 YSLEER. The CDR3 sequence is CASSQDIVRAQYF. In DNA form, the CDR3 reads TGCGCCAGCAGCCAAGATATAGTGCGGGCGCAGTATTTT.

The chain uses TRBV20-1 and TRBJ2-3, with D uncertain. Germline V gives CDR1 DFQATT, CDR2 SNEGSKA (reference sequence). V lost 2 bases to trimming and J lost 0 bases, with 15 bases between them. CDR3 length: 16 amino acids. The CDR3: CSARTRLRSSTDTQYF. In DNA, the CDR3 is TGCAGTGCTAGAACCCGCCTGCGTTCTAGCACAGATACGCAGTATTTT.

This clonotype was found a few times. V usage is TRBV20-1 and J usage is TRBJ2-2, with 10 bases lining up with TRBD2. This CDR3 region has 16 residues. V dropped 1 base and J dropped 3; count of bases not matched to a gene: 5. Germline values: CDR1 DFQATT, CDR2 SNEGSKA (reference sequence). CDR3 DNA sequence: TGCAGTGCTAGAGGGCCCAGCGGGGGGGACACCGGGGAGCTGTTTTTT. This gives the protein CSARGPSGGDTGELFF.

J is TRBJ1-5 and V is TRBV20-1, with no clear D. The germline CDR1 and CDR2 sequences are DFQATT and SNEGSKA (reference sequence). The CDR3 spans 14 residues. V dropped 6 bases and J dropped 2 bases, with 14 bases sitting between them. The CDR3: CSAPSTRGNQPQHF. CDR3 coding DNA: TGCAGTGCCCCGTCCACGAGGGGCAATCAGCCCCAGCATTTT.

Comment on this clonotype: This clone may be a read error of a much larger clone one base away. The J gene is TRBJ2-3, the V gene TRBV6-5; 8 bases line up with TRBD2. Germline assignment: CDR1 MNHEY and CDR2 SVGAGI. The J segment lost 1 base and the V segment lost 5 bases, leaving 5 bases of the junction unmatched. This CDR3 has 15 amino acids. This CDR3 is CASSGELAGTDTQYF. CDR3 nucleotides: TGTGCCAGCAGTGGCGAACTAGCGGGCACAGATACGCAGTATTTT.

The chain uses TRBV20-1 and TRBJ2-3, with TRBD2 matching 8 bases. Germline lookup yields CDR1 DFQATT and CDR2 SNEGSKA (reference sequence). V gave up 6 bases and J gave up 6 bases; unmatched junction bases: 14. The CDR3 consists of 15 residues. CDR3 sequence (DNA): TGCAGTGCACAGCCCGCAGCGGGAGTCTGGGATACGCAGTATTTT. Translated, it gives CSAQPAAGVWDTQYF.

The table lists this clonotype with a few counts. CDR3 region: CASSREGGRNEQFF. The CDR3 DNA sequence: TGTGCCAGCAGCCGGGAGGGTGGCAGGAATGAGCAGTTCTTC. J is TRBJ2-1 and V is TRBV5-4, with 8 bases that match TRBD2. CDR1 SGHNT and CDR2 YYREEE come from the germline V gene (reference sequence). The junction had 7 bases not matched to a gene; V was cut back by 4 bases and J by 7 bases. The CDR3 sequence is 14 residues long.

The chain employs TRBV12-3 or TRBV12-4 and TRBJ2-3; the match to TRBD2 covers 7 bases. Trimming took 8 bases from V and 0 from J; bases not matched to a gene: 8. This CDR3 contains 15 residues. The CDR3 coding sequence is TGTGCCAGCGCGGGGAGGGAGTCTAGCACAGATACGCAGTATTTT. It specifies CASAGRESSTDTQYF.

This clonotype was observed a few times. The chain is built from TRBV7-2 and TRBJ1-6; no clear D gene. This CDR3 comprises 15 residues. The V gene lost 7 bases and the J gene lost 7 bases, with 17 bases spanning the gap. Germline assignment: CDR1 SGHTA and CDR2 FQGNSA. DNA for the CDR3: TGTGCCAGCACCGTACGGCGCACTGAGAATTCACCCCTCCACTTT. Residues: CASTVRRTENSPLHF.

The V and J genes are TRBV24-1 and TRBJ2-5; possibly TRBD1 for D (6 bases). V lost 6 bases, J lost 5 bases, and 15 bases lay in between. The germline CDR1 and CDR2 sequences are KGHDR and SFDVKD. The CDR3 contains 14 residues. The CDR3 sequence is CATSSGGLGETQYF. CDR3 nucleotides: TGTGCCACCAGTTCTGGGGGCTTGGGGGAGACCCAGTACTTC.

Only a few counts were recorded for this clonotype. The chain links TRBV11-2 to TRBJ2-3, with TRBD2 identical over 13 bases. Per germline, CDR1 SGHAT and CDR2 FQNNGV. V dropped 10 bases and J dropped 4; count of bases not matched to a gene: 2. The CDR3 runs 13 residues. CDR3 sequence: CATGLAGPDTQYF. CDR3 bases: TGTGCCACGGGACTAGCGGGACCAGATACGCAGTATTTT.

This rearrangement joins TRBV6-2 or TRBV6-3 to TRBJ1-1; perhaps TRBD1 as D (5 bases). Per the germline V gene, CDR1 is MNHEY and CDR2 is SVGEGT. The V gene lost 6 bases and the J gene lost 2 bases, with 19 bases spanning the gap. This CDR3 is 16 amino acids long. The CDR3: CASRDSLGWGNTEAFF. CDR3 in DNA: TGTGCCAGCAGAGACTCATTGGGCTGGGGCAACACTGAAGCTTTCTTT.

This clonotype was detected only a few times. The chain couples TRBV20-1 to TRBJ2-7, with D possibly TRBD1 on 6 matching bases. The CDR3 is made up of 12 amino acids. V was clipped by 6 bases and J by 4 bases, with 13 bases between them. From germline, CDR1 is DFQATT and CDR2 SNEGSKA (reference sequence). DNA for the CDR3: TGCAGTGCCCGACCACAGGGATACGAGCAGTACTTC. Its translation: CSARPQGYEQYF.

A few counts support this clonotype. The chain joins TRBV9 to TRBJ1-1; the D is unclear. Looked up from germline, CDR1 is SGDLS and CDR2 is YYNGEE. The V gene lost 0 bases and the J gene lost 5 bases, with 11 bases spanning the gap. The CDR3 runs 14 residues. CDR3 bases: TGTGCCAGCAGCGTAGGTTCCGGGTTGACTGAAGCTTTCTTT. It specifies CASSVGSGLTEAFF.

The genes are TRBV11-2 and TRBJ1-4, with D unresolved. Germline V gene sequence: CDR1 SGHAT, CDR2 FQNNGV. The CDR3 runs to 15 residues. The V end lost 0 bases, the J end lost 2 bases, and 7 bases lay between the germline ends. CDR3 bases: TGTGCCAGCAGCTTAGAGCGGCGGACTAATGAAAAACTGTTTTTT. It is translated as CASSLERRTNEKLFF.